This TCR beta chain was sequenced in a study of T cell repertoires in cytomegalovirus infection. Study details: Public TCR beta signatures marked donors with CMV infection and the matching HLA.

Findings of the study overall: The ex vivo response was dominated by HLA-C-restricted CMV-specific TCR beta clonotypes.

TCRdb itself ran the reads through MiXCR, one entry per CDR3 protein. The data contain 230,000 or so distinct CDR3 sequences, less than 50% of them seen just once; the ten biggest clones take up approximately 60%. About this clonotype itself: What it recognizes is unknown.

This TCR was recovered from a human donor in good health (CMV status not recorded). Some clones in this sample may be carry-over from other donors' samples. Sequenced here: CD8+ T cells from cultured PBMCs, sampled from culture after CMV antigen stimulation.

CDR3 in amino acids: CSVPDRNTEAFF. CDR3 sequence (DNA): TGCAGCGTTCCCGACAGGAACACTGAAGCTTTCTTT. The chain couples TRBV29-1 to TRBJ1-1; D possibly corresponds to TRBD1 (5 bases). CDR1 is SQVTM, CDR2 ANQGSEA, per germline. The ends were cut back, 5 bases at V and 1 base at J, with 8 bases in the middle. This CDR3 contains 12 residues.